This T cell receptor beta chain originates from a study of cytomegalovirus exposure and HLA in healthy donors. For this clone: Its matching antigen is unknown.

Findings and caveats of the study: Most of the TCR beta V segments (in an earlier analysis) were productive either about 90% or about 30% of the time.

Both 60 Vbeta primers and 13 Jbeta primers went into the PCR. TCRdb's table, derived via immunoSEQ multiplex PCR, lists solely in-frame clones and lacks some. Among just over 60,000 clones listed, approximately 87% were seen once. This CDR3 region has 12 residues. Germline V lookup: CDR1 WNHNN, CDR2 SYGVQD (reference sequence). Trimming removed 6 bases at V and 6 bases at J, with 12 bases between. The V gene is TRBV10-1, the J gene TRBJ2-7; no definite D call. The sequenced sample was PBMCs. The receptor comes from a man younger than 30 in good health and CMV-seronegative. The CDR3 region has the DNA TGCGCCAGCAGCCAACGACCAGGCGAGCAGTACTTC. Protein sequence: CASSQRPGEQYF.